This is a list of T cell receptor beta chains from one sample in a study of CD8+CD57+ T cells in acquired aplastic anemia. TCRdb redid the calling of the reads with MiXCR, one entry per CDR3 protein. This table has 150,000 to 200,000 distinct CDR3 sequences, around 60% appearing once. The sample taken for sequencing was sorted CD4+, CD8+, or CD8+CD57+ T cells (not recorded which) from PBMCs. These receptor sequences come from a human donor in good health. Each CDR3 is given with its conserved first and last residue. Fields, in order: J gene, D gene, V gene, clone size, CDR3 DNA, CDR3 protein. A D gene is named only where the DNA matches it firmly. For some rows the clone size is stated as once, few or many, or as a class when expanded; others skip it.

>TRBJ2-7|TRBD1|TRBV19|few
TGTGCCAGTACTACCGGGACAGGGAGCCACGAGCAGTACTTC
CASTTGTGSHEQYF
>TRBJ2-7|TRBD1|TRBV7-6|few
TGTGCCAGCAGCCCCTGGACAGGGGGCGAAGTGTACGAGCAGTACTTC
CASSPWTGGEVYEQYF
>TRBJ2-1|-|TRBV7-3|once
TGTGCCAGCAGCTTAAATCCCTCCTACAATGAGCAGTTCTTC
CASSLNPSYNEQFF
>TRBJ2-7|-|TRBV29-1|-
TGCAGCGTAGACTTTGGGGAGGATCCTTCCTACGAGCAGTACTTC
CSVDFGEDPSYEQYF
>TRBJ2-1|-|TRBV24-1|-
TGTGCCACCAGTCCACAGGGATTACCCCCAGGAGATGAGCAGTTCTTC
CATSPQGLPPGDEQFF
>TRBJ2-5|-|TRBV7-2|-
TGTGCCAGCAGCCTAAGGATCACCGGAGAGACCCAGTACTTC
CASSLRITGETQYF
>TRBJ2-7|-|TRBV4-1|-
TGCGCCAGCAGCCAGAGGGGGGCAGGGGATGAGCAGTACTTC
CASSQRGAGDEQYF
>TRBJ2-4|-|TRBV7-8|many
TGTGCCAGCAGCTTAGCGGGAGTGCAGTACTTC
CASSLAGVQYF
>TRBJ1-1|TRBD1|TRBV10-2|once
TGCGCCAGCAAGGGACAGGGGAACGCTGAAGCTTTCTTT
CASKGQGNAEAFF
>TRBJ1-2|TRBD1|TRBV20-1|-
TGCAGTGCCAGGGGACAGTTCCATAACTATGGCTACACCTTC
CSARGQFHNYGYTF